Presented here are 15 T cell receptor beta chains from one specimen sequenced in a study of cytomegalovirus exposure and HLA in healthy donors (dated by TCRdb to about 2017). The library was produced with the immunoSEQ multiplex PCR assay. The multiplex PCR relied on a mix of 60 forward primers for TCR Vbeta segments and 13 reverse primers for TCR Jbeta segments. TCRdb obtained this table from immuneACCESS and retained in-frame rearrangements with V and J assigned. These tables miss some clones; where compared with another copy, unresolved V genes account for less than half of the shortfall, and the remainder is unexplained. The sample has roughly 86,000 clones on record, around 66% of them singletons. The top ten hold under 5% of the sample. Source material: PBMCs. The receptors come from a man aged 25 to 40 in good health and CMV-seronegative.

The V call is TRBV7-9, the J call TRBJ2-5, with 12 nucleotides matching TRBD2. Trimming at V came to 2 bases and at J to 7 bases, leaving 5 bases not matched to a gene. The CDR3 is made up of 15 amino acids. Germline CDR1 is SEHNR and CDR2 is FQNEAQ (reference sequence). The CDR3 is CASSLPSGGAGTQYF. In DNA, the CDR3 is TGTGCCAGCAGCTTACCTAGCGGGGGGGCAGGGACCCAGTACTTC.

This rearrangement joins TRBV13 to TRBJ1-6; D is ambiguous. Per the germline V gene, CDR1 is PRHDT and CDR2 is FYEKMQ (reference sequence). Trimming cost V 5 bases and J 7 bases, with 18 bases left between them. The CDR3 is made up of 16 amino acids. CDR3 DNA: TGTGCCAGCAGCCCAGGCCTTGCGGGCTTCAATTCACCCCTCCACTTT. It encodes CASSPGLAGFNSPLHF.

This clone was counted a few times. The rearrangement uses TRBV6-5 and TRBJ1-6; TRBD1 agrees at 9 bases. V lost 8 bases to trimming and J lost 8 bases; unmatched junction nucleotides: 4. The CDR3 runs to 13 residues. In germline, CDR1 is MNHEY, CDR2 SVGAGI. The CDR3 protein is CASGTGSYSPLHF. The CDR3 region has the DNA TGTGCCAGCGGGACAGGGTCGTATTCACCCCTCCACTTT.

This clone was counted once. This chain links TRBV30 with TRBJ1-6; the match to TRBD1 covers 8 bases. The V and J ends lost 2 bases and 4 bases, in that order; junction bases with no gene match: 4. CDR3 length equals 15 residues. Germline V gene sequence: CDR1 GTSNPN, CDR2 SVGIG (reference sequence). This CDR3 reads CAWSSGTGYNSPLHF. DNA for the CDR3: TGTGCCTGGAGTTCAGGGACAGGTTATAATTCACCCCTCCACTTT.

CDR3 in DNA: TGTGCCAGCAGTTACTCGAGGTCAGGGGCCTACGAGCAGTACTTC. Encoded protein: CASSYSRSGAYEQYF. The chain employs TRBV6-5 and TRBJ2-5; D is possibly TRBD1 (6 bases). With the DNA end fitting TRBJ2-7 better, the J assignment may be wrong. Germline-derived CDR1 and CDR2 are MNHEY and SVGAGI. This CDR3 spans 15 amino acids.

The chain employs TRBV15 and TRBJ2-3; 7 positions agree with TRBD2. The CDR3 has 17 amino acids. The V gene end was trimmed by 0 bases and the J gene end by 4 bases; junction bases not matched to a gene: 10. CDR1 is LNHNV and CDR2 is YYDKDF in the germline V gene (reference sequence). CDR3 in DNA: TGTGCCACCAGCAGAGAATGGGGGGGTAAGGTCGCAGATACGCAGTATTTT. Amino acids: CATSREWGGKVADTQYF.

This chain joins TRBV6-1 and TRBJ1-4; D is unresolved. This CDR3 has 13 residues. The V end was cut by 7 bases, the J end by 5 bases, with 11 bases between. Germline V gives CDR1 MNHNS, CDR2 SASEGT. The CDR3 protein is CASKGAENEKLFF. CDR3 coding DNA: TGTGCCAGCAAAGGAGCCGAGAATGAAAAACTGTTTTTT.

CDR3 nucleotide sequence: TGTGCCAGCCGACGGGGAACTAATGAAAAACTGTTTTTT. Amino acid sequence: CASRRGTNEKLFF. V gene TRBV11-2 combines with J gene TRBJ1-4, with D uncertain. The CDR3 loop spans 13 amino acids. The germline gives CDR1 SGHAT, CDR2 FQNNGV. The ends were cut back, 8 bases at V and 1 base at J, with 8 bases in the middle.

This sequence joins TRBV19 and TRBJ2-3; tentatively, D is TRBD2 (5 bases). V gave up 3 bases and J gave up 3 bases, with 10 bases separating them. In germline, CDR1 is LNHDA, CDR2 SQIVND (reference sequence). CDR3 length: 14 amino acids. CDR3 DNA sequence: TGTGCCAGTAGTATTAGTCGGGGTACAGATACGCAGTATTTT. Protein product: CASSISRGTDTQYF. Looking up the rest from reference TRBV19 and TRBJ2-3 gives the full variable domain: DGGITQSPKYLFRKEGQNVTLSCEQNLNHDAMYWYRQDPGQGLRLIYYSQIVNDFQKGDIAEGYSVSREKKESFPLTVTSAQKNPTAFYLCASSISRGTDTQYFGPGTRLTVL.

The chain is built from TRBV9 and TRBJ2-1; 11 nucleotides align to TRBD2. Germline V CDR1 and CDR2: SGDLS, YYNGEE. The CDR3 loop spans 15 amino acids. Trimming removed 3 bases from V and 12 bases from J; junction bases left unmatched: 11. This CDR3 is CASSDPLAGGGGQFF. For the CDR3, the DNA is TGTGCCAGCAGCGATCCCTTAGCGGGAGGGGGGGGGCAGTTCTTC.

This clone occurred once. V gene TRBV7-6 combines with J gene TRBJ1-2; 7 nucleotides line up with TRBD1. Germline values: CDR1 SGHVS, CDR2 FNYEAQ. This CDR3 has 13 amino acids. V shed 6 bases, J shed 4 bases, and the junction held 5 bases outside the gene matches. The CDR3 sequence is CASSPGQPYGYTF. Here the CDR3 DNA reads TGTGCCAGCAGTCCGGGACAGCCCTATGGCTACACCTTC.

This clone was counted between two and nine times. In nucleotides, the CDR3 is TGCGCCAGCAGCTATTCCCCGGGGGGCAGCGAGCAGTTCTTC. It codes for CASSYSPGGSEQFF. This chain links TRBV5-1 with TRBJ2-1, with TRBD2 as a possible D gene (7 bases). V was trimmed by 3 bases and J by 10 bases, leaving 17 bases between them. CDR3 length: 14 residues. The germline gives CDR1 SGHRS, CDR2 YFSETQ.

Comments on this clone: This specimen includes other DNA sequences encoding the same CDR3. The chain joins TRBV2 to TRBJ1-5; D gene unclear. With 2 bases removed from V and 6 bases from J, the gap between germline ends came to 8 bases. The CDR3 length is 13 residues. CDR1 is SNHLY, CDR2 FYNNEI, per germline. The CDR3 loop reads CASSELTGQPQHF. Here the CDR3 DNA reads TGTGCCAGCAGTGAATTGACGGGTCAGCCCCAGCATTTT.

The CDR3 loop is CASPVTLQGAADTQYF. As DNA, the CDR3 is TGTGCCAGCCCCGTCACATTACAGGGGGCCGCAGATACGCAGTATTTT. The chain recombines TRBV28 with TRBJ2-3; 9 bases align to TRBD1. Germline assignment: CDR1 MDHEN and CDR2 SYDVKM. CDR3 length: 16 amino acids. The ends lost 8 bases at V and 4 bases at J; junction bases unmatched: 13. Full variable domain (outside the CDR3, taken from reference TRBV28 and TRBJ2-3): DVKVTQSSRYLVKRTGEKVFLECVQDMDHENMFWYRQDPGLGLRLIYFSYDVKMKEKGDIPEGYSVSREKKERFSLILESASTNQTSMYLCASPVTLQGAADTQYFGPGTRLTVL.

The chain has TRBV5-1 and TRBJ1-5; 7 positions agree with TRBD1. CDR1 and CDR2 (germline): SGHRS, YFSETQ. The trim removed 4 bases at V and 5 bases at J, leaving 15 bases unmatched. The CDR3 consists of 17 residues. The CDR3 region is CASSLLPGTDPYQPQHF. The DNA for the CDR3 is TGCGCCAGCAGCCTCCTTCCCGGGACAGACCCCTATCAGCCCCAGCATTTT.